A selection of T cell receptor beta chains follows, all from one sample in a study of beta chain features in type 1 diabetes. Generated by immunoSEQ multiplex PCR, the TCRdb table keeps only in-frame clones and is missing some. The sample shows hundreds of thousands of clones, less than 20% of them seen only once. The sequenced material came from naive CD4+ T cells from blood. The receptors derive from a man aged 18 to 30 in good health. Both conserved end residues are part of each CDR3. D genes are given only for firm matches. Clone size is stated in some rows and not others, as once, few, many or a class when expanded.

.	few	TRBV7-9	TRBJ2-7	CASSPAPRGSYEQYF	TGTGCCAGCAGTCCGGCGCCCAGGGGCTCCTACGAGCAGTACTTC
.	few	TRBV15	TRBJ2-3	CATSRDLGRARTDTQYF	TGTGCCACCAGCAGAGATCTCGGCAGGGCGAGGACAGATACGCAGTATTTT
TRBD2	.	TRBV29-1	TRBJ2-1	CSVEARLAPYNEQFF	TGCAGCGTTGAAGCCCGACTAGCGCCTTACAATGAGCAGTTCTTC
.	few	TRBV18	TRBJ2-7	CASSPTVLNYEQYF	TGTGCCAGCTCACCAACGGTCCTAAATTACGAGCAGTACTTC
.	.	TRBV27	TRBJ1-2	CASSLRGGYGYTF	TGTGCCAGCAGCCTAAGGGGGGGCTATGGCTACACCTTC
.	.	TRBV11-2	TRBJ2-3	CASSPTLWRLASTDTQYF	TGTGCCAGCAGCCCCACTCTTTGGAGGTTAGCTAGCACAGATACGCAGTATTTT
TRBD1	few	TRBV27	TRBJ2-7	CASSLFLMGQEYEQYF	TGTGCCAGCAGTTTATTTCTGATGGGACAGGAATACGAGCAGTACTTC
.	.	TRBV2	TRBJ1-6	CASSASGYSPLHF	TGTGCCAGCTCGGCCAGTGGTTATTCACCCCTCCACTTT
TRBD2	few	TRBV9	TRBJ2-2	CASSPLSGRKNTGELFF	TGTGCCAGCAGCCCTCTTAGCGGGAGGAAAAACACCGGGGAGCTGTTTTTT
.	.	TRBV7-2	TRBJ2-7	CASSLNFKRYEQYF	TGTGCCAGCAGCTTAAACTTTAAACGCTACGAGCAGTACTTC
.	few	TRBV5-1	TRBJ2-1	CASSLVGGTYNEQFF	TGCGCCAGCAGCTTGGTGGGGGGTACTTACAATGAGCAGTTCTTC
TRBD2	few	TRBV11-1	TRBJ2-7	CASSQPPSGGSSYEQYF	TGTGCCAGCAGCCAACCTCCTAGCGGGGGGAGCTCCTACGAGCAGTACTTC
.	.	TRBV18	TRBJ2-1	CASPTREVNEQFF	TGTGCCAGCCCCACAAGGGAAGTCAATGAGCAGTTCTTC
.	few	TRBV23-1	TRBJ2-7	CASTPNLDSMAAFEF	TGCGCCAGCACTCCCAATCTAGACAGTATGGCAGCCTTCGAGTTC
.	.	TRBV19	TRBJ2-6	CASSAGSVGANVLTF	TGTGCCAGTAGTGCAGGATCAGTAGGGGCCAACGTCCTGACTTTC
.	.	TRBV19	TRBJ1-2	CASSISAGIYGYTF	TGTGCCAGTAGTATCTCGGCGGGGATCTATGGCTACACCTTC
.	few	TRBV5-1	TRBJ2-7	CASSSLQGSEQYF	TGCGCCAGCAGCTCCCTACAGGGTTCCGAGCAGTACTTC
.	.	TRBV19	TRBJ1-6	CASSSGQITNSPLHF	TGTGCCAGTAGTTCCGGACAGATTACCAATTCACCCCTCCACTTT
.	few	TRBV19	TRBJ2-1	CASSTFSEQFF	TGTGCCAGTAGTACGTTTAGTGAGCAGTTCTTC
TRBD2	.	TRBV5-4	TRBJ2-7	CASSLWLAGSEQYF	TGTGCCAGCAGCTTGTGGCTAGCGGGATCCGAGCAGTACTTC
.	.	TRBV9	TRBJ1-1	CASSGDRGGGAFF	TGTGCCAGCAGCGGAGATAGGGGCGGTGGAGCTTTCTTT
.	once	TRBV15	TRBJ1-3	CATSRGLDSGNTIYF	TGTGCCACCAGCAGGGGCCTCGACTCTGGAAACACCATATATTTT
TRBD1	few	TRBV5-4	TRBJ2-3	CASSLGHRGAPDTQYF	TGTGCCAGCAGCTTGGGTCACAGGGGAGCTCCAGATACGCAGTATTTT
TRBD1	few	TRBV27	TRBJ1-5	CASTRDSSRGQPQHF	TGTGCCAGCACCCGGGACAGCTCGCGGGGTCAGCCCCAGCATTTT
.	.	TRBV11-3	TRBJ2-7	CASSLNRDYEQYF	TGTGCCAGCAGCTTGAACAGAGACTACGAGCAGTACTTC
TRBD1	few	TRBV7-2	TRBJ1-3	CASSRRTGNGHTIYF	TGTGCCAGCAGCCGTCGGACAGGGAACGGTCACACCATATATTTT
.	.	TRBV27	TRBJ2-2	CASSQTGTTNTGELFF	TGTGCCAGCAGTCAAACCGGGACAACCAACACCGGGGAGCTGTTTTTT
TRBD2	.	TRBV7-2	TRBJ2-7	CASSLSTSGRSYEQYF	TGTGCCAGCAGCTTGTCAACTAGCGGGAGGAGCTACGAGCAGTACTTC
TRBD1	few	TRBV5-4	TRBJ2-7	CASSPGTGGYEQYF	TGTGCCAGCAGCCCTGGGACAGGGGGCTACGAGCAGTACTTC
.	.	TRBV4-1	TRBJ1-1	CASSQDAREGEAFF	TGCGCCAGCAGCCAAGATGCCCGGGAGGGTGAAGCTTTCTTT
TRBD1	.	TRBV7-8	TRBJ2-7	CASSARQGKRDEQYF	TGTGCCAGCAGCGCGAGACAGGGGAAGAGGGACGAGCAGTACTTC
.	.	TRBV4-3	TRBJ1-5	CASSQETGYQPQHF	TGCGCCAGCAGCCAAGAAACAGGTTATCAGCCCCAGCATTTT
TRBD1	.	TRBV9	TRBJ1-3	CASSGTGQTGNTIYF	TGTGCCAGCAGCGGAACGGGACAGACGGGAAACACCATATATTTT
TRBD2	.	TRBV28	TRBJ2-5	CASLTSGEGGPGSQYF	TGTGCCAGCTTGACTAGCGGGGAAGGGGGGCCAGGGTCCCAGTACTTC
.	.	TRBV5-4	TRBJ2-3	CASSLQGPTDTQYF	TGTGCCAGCAGCCTCCAGGGACCCACAGATACGCAGTATTTT
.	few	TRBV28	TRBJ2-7	CASSAGTPSYEQYF	TGTGCCAGCAGTGCCGGGACCCCAAGTTACGAGCAGTACTTC
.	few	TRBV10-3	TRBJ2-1	CAISDSSYNEQFF	TGTGCCATCAGTGACAGCTCCTACAATGAGCAGTTCTTC
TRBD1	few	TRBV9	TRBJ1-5	CASSAGTGGNQPQHF	TGTGCCAGCAGCGCCGGGACAGGGGGGAATCAGCCCCAGCATTTT
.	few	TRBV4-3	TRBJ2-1	CASSQRAGTSAYNEQFF	TGCGCCAGCAGCCAAAGGGCCGGGACAAGCGCCTACAATGAGCAGTTCTTC
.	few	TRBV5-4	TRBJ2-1	CASRGMGDSSYNEQFF	TGTGCCAGCAGGGGGATGGGGGATAGCTCCTACAATGAGCAGTTCTTC
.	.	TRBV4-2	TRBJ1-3	CASSQDPRAPISGNTIYF	TGTGCCAGCAGCCAAGACCCCCGGGCACCGATCTCTGGAAACACCATATATTTT
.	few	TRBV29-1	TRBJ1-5	CSVGTDSNQPQHF	TGCAGCGTCGGGACGGATAGCAATCAGCCCCAGCATTTT
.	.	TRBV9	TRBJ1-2	CASSVALGTQTF	.
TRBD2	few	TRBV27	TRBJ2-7	CASSFNPMTSGRTYEQYF	TGTGCCAGCAGTTTCAACCCAATGACTAGCGGGAGAACCTACGAGCAGTACTTC
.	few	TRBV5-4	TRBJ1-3	CASSLTGSGNTIYF	TGTGCCAGCAGCTTGACAGGGTCTGGAAACACCATATATTTT
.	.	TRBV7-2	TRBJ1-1	CASSLYGHPNTEAFF	TGTGCCAGCAGCTTGTACGGCCACCCCAACACTGAAGCTTTCTTT
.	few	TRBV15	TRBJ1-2	CATSTKSLGYTF	TGTGCCACCAGCACGAAGAGCCTTGGCTACACCTTC
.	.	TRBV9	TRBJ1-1	CASSVGMGTTPRGAFF	TGTGCCAGCAGCGTAGGGATGGGGACCACCCCCCGGGGAGCTTTCTTT
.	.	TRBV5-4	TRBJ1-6	CASSLLGSPLHF	TGTGCCAGCAGCTTGCTTGGTTCACCCCTCCACTTT
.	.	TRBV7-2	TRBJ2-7	CASSFTTGPSYEQYF	TGTGCCAGCAGCTTCACGACAGGCCCGTCCTACGAGCAGTACTTC
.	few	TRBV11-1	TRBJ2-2	CASRQGRSGELFF	TGTGCCAGCAGACAGGGCAGGTCCGGGGAGCTGTTTTTT
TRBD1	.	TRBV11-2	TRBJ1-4	CASSAQGLELFF	TGTGCCAGCAGCGCACAGGGGTTGGAACTGTTTTTT
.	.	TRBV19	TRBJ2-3	CASSIRGRLSSTDTQYF	TGTGCCAGTAGTATTCGTGGCAGACTTTCTAGCACAGATACGCAGTATTTT
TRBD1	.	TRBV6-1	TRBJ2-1	CASSEGTDNEQFF	TGTGCCAGCAGTGAGGGGACAGACAATGAGCAGTTCTTC
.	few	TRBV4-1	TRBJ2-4	CASSQPGRVPIQYF	TGCGCCAGCAGCCAACCGGGAAGGGTTCCTATTCAGTACTTC
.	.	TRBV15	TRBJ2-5	CATSRDFLSQETQYF	TGTGCCACCAGCAGAGATTTCCTATCTCAAGAGACCCAGTACTTC
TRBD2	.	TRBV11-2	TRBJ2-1	CASSLGLAGYNEQFF	TGTGCCAGCAGCTTAGGACTAGCGGGCTACAATGAGCAGTTCTTC
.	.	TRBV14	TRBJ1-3	CASSRYSGNTIYF	TGTGCCAGCAGCCGTTACTCTGGAAACACCATATATTTT
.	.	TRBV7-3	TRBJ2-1	CASSPKRTPGGNEQFF	TGTGCCAGCAGCCCGAAGCGTACTCCGGGCGGCAATGAGCAGTTCTTC